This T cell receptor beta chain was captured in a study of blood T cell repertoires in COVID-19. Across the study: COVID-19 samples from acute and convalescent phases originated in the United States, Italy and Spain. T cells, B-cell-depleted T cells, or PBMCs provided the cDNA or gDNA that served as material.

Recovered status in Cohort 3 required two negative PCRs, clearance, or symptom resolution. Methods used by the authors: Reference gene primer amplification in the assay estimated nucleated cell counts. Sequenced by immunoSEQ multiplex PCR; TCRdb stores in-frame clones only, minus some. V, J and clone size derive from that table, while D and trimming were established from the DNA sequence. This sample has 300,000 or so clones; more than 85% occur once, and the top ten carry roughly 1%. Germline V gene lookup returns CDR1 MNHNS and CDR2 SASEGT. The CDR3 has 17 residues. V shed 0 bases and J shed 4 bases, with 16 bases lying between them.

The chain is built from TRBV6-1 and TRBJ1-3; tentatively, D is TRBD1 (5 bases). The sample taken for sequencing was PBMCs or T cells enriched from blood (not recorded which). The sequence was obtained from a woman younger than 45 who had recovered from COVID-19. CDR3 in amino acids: CASSEAFWGDQGNTIYF. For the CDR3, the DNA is TGTGCCAGCAGTGAAGCGTTCTGGGGGGACCAAGGAAACACCATATATTTT.